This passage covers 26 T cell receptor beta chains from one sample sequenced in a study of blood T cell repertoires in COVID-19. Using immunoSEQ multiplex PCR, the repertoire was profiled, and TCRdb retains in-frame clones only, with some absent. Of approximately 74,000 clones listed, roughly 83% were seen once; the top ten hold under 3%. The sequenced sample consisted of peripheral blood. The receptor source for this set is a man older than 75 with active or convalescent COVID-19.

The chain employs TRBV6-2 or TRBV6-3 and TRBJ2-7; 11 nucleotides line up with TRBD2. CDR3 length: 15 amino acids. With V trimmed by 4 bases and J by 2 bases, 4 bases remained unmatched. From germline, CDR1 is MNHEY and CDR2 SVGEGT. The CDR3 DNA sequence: TGTGCCAGCAGTTCGCTAGCGGGAGGAACCTACGAGCAGTACTTC. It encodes CASSSLAGGTYEQYF.

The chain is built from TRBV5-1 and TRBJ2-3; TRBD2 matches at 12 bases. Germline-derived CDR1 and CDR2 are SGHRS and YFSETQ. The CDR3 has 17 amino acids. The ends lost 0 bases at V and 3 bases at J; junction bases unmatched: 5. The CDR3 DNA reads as TGCGCCAGCAGCTTGGGACTAGCGGGAGAAGGTACAGATACGCAGTATTTT. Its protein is CASSLGLAGEGTDTQYF.

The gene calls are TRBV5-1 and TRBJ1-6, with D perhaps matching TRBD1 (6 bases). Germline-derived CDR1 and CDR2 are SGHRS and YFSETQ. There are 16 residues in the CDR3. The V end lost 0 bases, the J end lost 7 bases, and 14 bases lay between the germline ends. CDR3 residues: CASSLDWGRGNSPLHF. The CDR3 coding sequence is TGCGCCAGCAGCTTGGATTGGGGCAGGGGAAATTCACCCCTCCACTTT.

DNA of the CDR3: TGCGCCAGCAGCTTGTTGGTCGGGGGGACCTCAGGCCATGAGCAGTTCTTC. The encoded protein is CASSLLVGGTSGHEQFF. This chain uses TRBV5-1 with TRBJ2-1; 7 positions match TRBD2. The germline V gene has CDR1 SGHRS and CDR2 YFSETQ. The CDR3 extends over 17 amino acids. The trim removed 1 base at V and 8 bases at J, leaving 15 bases unmatched. The whole variable domain, filled in from reference TRBV5-1 and TRBJ2-1, reads KAGVTQTPRYLIKTRGQQVTLSCSPISGHRSVSWYQQTPGQGLQFLFEYFSETQRNKGNFPGRFSGRQFSNSRSEMNVSTLELGDSALYLCASSLLVGGTSGHEQFFGPGTRLTVL.

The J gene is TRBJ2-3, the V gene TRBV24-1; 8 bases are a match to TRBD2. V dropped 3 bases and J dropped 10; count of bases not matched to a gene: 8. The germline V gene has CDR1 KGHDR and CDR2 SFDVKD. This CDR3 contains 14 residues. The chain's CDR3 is CATSDHLSGKAQYF. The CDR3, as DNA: TGTGCCACCAGTGATCACCTTAGCGGGAAGGCGCAGTATTTT.

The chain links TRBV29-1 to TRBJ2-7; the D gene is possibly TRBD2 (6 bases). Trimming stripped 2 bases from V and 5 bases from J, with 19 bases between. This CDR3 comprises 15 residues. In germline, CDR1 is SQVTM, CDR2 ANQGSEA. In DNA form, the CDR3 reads TGCAGCGTTGAATCCCCAGACAGTGGGAGGCACGAGCAGTACTTC. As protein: CSVESPDSGRHEQYF.

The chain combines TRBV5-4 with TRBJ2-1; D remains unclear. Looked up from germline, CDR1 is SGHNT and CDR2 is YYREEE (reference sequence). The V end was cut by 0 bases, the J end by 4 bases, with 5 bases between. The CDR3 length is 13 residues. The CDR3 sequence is CASSLGLYNEQFF. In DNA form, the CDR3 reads TGTGCCAGCAGCTTGGGACTTTACAATGAGCAGTTCTTC.

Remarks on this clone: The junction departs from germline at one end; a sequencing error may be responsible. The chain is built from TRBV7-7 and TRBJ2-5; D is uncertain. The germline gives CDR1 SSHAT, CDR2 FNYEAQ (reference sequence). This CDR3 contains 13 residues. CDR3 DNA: TGTGCTAGCAGCAGGAGCAGACAAGAGACCCAGTACTTC. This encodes CASSRSRQETQYF. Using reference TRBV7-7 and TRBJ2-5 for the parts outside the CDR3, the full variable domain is GAGVSQSPRYKVTKRGQDVTLRCDPISSHATLYWYQQALGQGPEFLTYFNYEAQPDKSGLPSDRFSAERPEGSISTLTIQRTEQRDSAMYRCASSRSRQETQYFGPGTRLLVL.

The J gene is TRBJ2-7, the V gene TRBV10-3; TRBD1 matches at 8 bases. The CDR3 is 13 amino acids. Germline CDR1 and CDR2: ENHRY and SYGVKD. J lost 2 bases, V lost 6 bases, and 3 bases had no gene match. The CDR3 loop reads CAISDRGTYEQYF. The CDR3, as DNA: TGTGCCATCAGCGACAGGGGCACCTACGAGCAGTACTTC.

Written as DNA, the CDR3 is TGTGCCAGTAGTATTGGGCAGCCGAACACTGAAGCTTTCTTT. Protein: CASSIGQPNTEAFF. The rearrangement joins TRBV19 to TRBJ1-1; D not certain. CDR1 is LNHDA, CDR2 SQIVND, per germline (reference sequence). V lost 3 bases and J 1 base, leaving 9 bases between the germline ends. This CDR3 has 14 residues.

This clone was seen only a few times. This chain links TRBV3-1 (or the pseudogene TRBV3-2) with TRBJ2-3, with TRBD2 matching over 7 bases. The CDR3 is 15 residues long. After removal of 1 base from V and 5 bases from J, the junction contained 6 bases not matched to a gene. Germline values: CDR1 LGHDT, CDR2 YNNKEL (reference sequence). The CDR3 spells CASSQAPSGGDTQYF. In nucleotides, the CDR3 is TGTGCCAGCAGCCAAGCTCCCTCGGGGGGAGATACGCAGTATTTT.

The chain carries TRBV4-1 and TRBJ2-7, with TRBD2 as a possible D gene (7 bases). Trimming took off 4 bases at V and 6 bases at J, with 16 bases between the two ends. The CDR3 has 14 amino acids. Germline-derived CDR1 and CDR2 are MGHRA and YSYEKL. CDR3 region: CASSLEGRGGEQYF. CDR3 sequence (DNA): TGCGCCAGCAGCCTAGAGGGGAGGGGGGGCGAGCAGTACTTC.

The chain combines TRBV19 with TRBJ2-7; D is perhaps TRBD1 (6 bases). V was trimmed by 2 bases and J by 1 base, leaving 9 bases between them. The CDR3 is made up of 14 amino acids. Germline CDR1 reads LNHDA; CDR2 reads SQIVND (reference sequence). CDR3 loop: CASSISTGSYEQYF. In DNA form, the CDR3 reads TGTGCCAGTAGTATATCGACAGGATCCTACGAGCAGTACTTC.

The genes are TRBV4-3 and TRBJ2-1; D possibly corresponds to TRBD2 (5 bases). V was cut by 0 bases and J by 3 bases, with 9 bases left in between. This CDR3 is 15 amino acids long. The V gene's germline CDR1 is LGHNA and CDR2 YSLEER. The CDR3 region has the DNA TGCGCCAGCAGCCAAGATCGCGGACTCTACAATGAGCAGTTCTTC. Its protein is CASSQDRGLYNEQFF.

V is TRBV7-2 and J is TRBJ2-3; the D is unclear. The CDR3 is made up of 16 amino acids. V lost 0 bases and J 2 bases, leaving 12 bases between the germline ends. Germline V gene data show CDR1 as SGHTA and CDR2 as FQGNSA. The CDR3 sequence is CASSLASGSNTDTQYF. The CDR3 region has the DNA TGTGCCAGCAGCTTAGCGTCAGGATCCAACACAGATACGCAGTATTTT.

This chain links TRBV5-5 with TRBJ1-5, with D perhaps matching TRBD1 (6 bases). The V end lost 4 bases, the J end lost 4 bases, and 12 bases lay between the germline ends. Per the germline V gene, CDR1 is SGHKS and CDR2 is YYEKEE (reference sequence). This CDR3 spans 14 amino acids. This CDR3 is CASSDGTPNQPQHF. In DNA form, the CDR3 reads TGTGCCAGCAGCGATGGGACACCTAATCAGCCCCAGCATTTT.

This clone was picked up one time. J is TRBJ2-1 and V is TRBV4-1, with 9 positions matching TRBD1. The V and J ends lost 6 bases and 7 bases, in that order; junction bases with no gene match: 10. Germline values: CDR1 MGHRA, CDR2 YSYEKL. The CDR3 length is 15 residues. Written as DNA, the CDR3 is TGCGCCAGCAGTCAAACCGGGACAGGGAGGAATGAGCAGTTCTTC. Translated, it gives CASSQTGTGRNEQFF.

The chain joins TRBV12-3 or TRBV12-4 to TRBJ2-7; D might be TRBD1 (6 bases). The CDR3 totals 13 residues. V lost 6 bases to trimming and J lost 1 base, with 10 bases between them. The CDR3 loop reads CASRTTGSYEQYF. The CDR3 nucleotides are TGTGCCAGCAGGACCACAGGGTCCTACGAGCAGTACTTC.

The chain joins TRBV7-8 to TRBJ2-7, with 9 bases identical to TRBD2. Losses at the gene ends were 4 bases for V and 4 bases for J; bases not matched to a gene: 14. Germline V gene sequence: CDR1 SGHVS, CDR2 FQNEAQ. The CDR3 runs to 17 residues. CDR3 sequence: CASSSQRTSVKVYEQYF. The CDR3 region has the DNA TGTGCCAGCAGCTCTCAAAGGACTAGCGTAAAAGTTTACGAGCAGTACTTC.

The CDR3 bases are TGCGCCAGCAGGGTAGCGGGCAGCACAGATACGCAGTATTTT. Its translation: CASRVAGSTDTQYF. V usage is TRBV10-2 and J usage is TRBJ2-3; 7 bases match TRBD2. CDR3 length: 14 amino acids. V shed 6 bases, J shed 0 bases, and the junction held 3 bases outside the gene matches. CDR1 WSHSY and CDR2 SAAADI come from the germline V gene.

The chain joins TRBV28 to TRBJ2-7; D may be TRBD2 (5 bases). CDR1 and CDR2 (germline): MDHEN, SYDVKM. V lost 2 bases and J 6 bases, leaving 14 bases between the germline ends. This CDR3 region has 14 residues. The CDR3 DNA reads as TGTGCCAGCAGTTTAATTCCGGGATCGGTCGAGCAGTACTTC. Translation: CASSLIPGSVEQYF.

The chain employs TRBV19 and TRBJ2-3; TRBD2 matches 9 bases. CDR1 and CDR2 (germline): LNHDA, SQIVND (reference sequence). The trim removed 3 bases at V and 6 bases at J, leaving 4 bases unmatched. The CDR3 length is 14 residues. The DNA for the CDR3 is TGTGCCAGTAGTATTGCGGGAGGGCCCGATACGCAGTATTTT. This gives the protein CASSIAGGPDTQYF.

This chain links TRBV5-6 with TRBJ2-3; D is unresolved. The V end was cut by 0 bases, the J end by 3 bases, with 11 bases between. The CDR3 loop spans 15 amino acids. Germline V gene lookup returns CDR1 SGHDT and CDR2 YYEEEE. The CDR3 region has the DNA TGTGCCAGCAGCTTGGGAAAGTCGAGTACAGATACGCAGTATTTT. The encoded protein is CASSLGKSSTDTQYF. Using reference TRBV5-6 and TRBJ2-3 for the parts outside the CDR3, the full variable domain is DAGVTQSPTHLIKTRGQQVTLRCSPKSGHDTVSWYQQALGQGPQFIFQYYEEEERQRGNFPDRFSGHQFPNYSSELNVNALLLGDSALYLCASSLGKSSTDTQYFGPGTRLTVL.

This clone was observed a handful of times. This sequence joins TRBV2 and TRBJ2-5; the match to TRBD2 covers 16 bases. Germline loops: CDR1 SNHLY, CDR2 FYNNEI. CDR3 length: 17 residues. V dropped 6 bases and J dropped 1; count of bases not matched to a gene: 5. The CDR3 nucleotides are TGTGCCAGCAGCACCGGGACTAGCGGGGGGGGCCAAGAGACCCAGTACTTC. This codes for CASSTGTSGGGQETQYF. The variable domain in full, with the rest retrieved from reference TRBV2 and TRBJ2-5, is EPEVTQTPSHQVTQMGQEVILRCVPISNHLYFYWYRQILGQKVEFLVSFYNNEISEKSEIFDDQFSVERPDGSNFTLKIRSTKLEDSAMYFCASSTGTSGGGQETQYFGPGTRLLVL.

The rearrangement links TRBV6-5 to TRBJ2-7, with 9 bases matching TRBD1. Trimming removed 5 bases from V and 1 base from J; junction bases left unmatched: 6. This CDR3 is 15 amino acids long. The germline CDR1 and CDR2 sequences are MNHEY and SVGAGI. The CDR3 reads CASSLSGTGSYEQYF. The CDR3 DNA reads TGTGCCAGCAGTCTTTCCGGGACAGGGTCCTACGAGCAGTACTTC.

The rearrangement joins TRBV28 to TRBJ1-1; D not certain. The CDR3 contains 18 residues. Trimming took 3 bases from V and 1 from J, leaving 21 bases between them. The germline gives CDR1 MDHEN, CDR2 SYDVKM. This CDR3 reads CASSLLLGAGSRNTEAFF. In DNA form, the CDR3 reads TGTGCCAGCAGTTTGTTATTAGGCGCGGGTTCCCGGAACACTGAAGCTTTCTTT.